This T cell receptor (beta chain) was profiled in a study of blood T cell repertoires in COVID-19. The wider study: Sites in the United States, Italy and Spain provided acute and convalescent COVID-19 samples. Sources were T cells, B-cell-depleted T cells, or PBMCs; the material itself was cDNA or gDNA.

CDR1 is SQVTM and CDR2 is ANQGSEA in the germline V gene. This CDR3 contains 14 residues. The V end was cut by 6 bases, the J end by 0 bases, with 11 bases between. As originally analysed: Reference gene primer amplification yielded estimated nucleated cell counts. TCRdb keeps only in-frame clones here, not all; method: immunoSEQ multiplex PCR. V, J and clone size are taken as reported in that table, and D and trimming were inferred from the DNA itself. This sample carries hundreds of thousands of clones, roughly 89% of them seen once, and the ten largest clones take 1.4%. The chain combines TRBV29-1 with TRBJ2-2; D remains ambiguous. This clonotype was obtained from a woman aged 25 to 45 with active or convalescent COVID-19. Material: peripheral blood. CDR3 nucleotides: TGCAGCGTCGCGAATCAAGCGAACACCGGGGAGCTGTTTTTT. Protein: CSVANQANTGELFF.